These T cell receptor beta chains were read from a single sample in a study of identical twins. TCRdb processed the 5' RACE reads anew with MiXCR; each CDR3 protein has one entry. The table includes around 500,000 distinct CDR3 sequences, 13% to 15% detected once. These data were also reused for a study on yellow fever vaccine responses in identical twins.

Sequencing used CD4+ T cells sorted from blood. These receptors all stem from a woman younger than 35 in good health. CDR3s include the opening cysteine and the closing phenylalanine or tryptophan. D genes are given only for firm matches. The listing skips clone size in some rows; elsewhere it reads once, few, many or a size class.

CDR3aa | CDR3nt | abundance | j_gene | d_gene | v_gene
CASSLPSGTGVLATQYF | TGTGCCAGCAGTCTACCCTCGGGGACAGGCGTATTGGCCACGCAGTATTTT | few | TRBJ2-3 | TRBD1 | TRBV28
CASSSPRLAGGYNEQFF | TGTGCCAGCAGTTCACCGAGACTAGCGGGAGGTTACAATGAGCAGTTCTTC | many | TRBJ2-1 | TRBD2 | TRBV12-3/TRBV12-4
CASSYRGLGELFF | TGTGCCAGCAGTTACAGGGGGCTCGGGGAGCTGTTTTTT | . | TRBJ2-2 | TRBD1 | TRBV6-5
CASSQLGLAYEQYF | TGTGCCAGCAGCCAGTTGGGACTAGCCTACGAGCAGTACTTC | . | TRBJ2-7 | TRBD2 | TRBV4-2
CASKVGASSSTDTQYF | TGTGCCAGCAAAGTGGGGGCCTCCTCTAGCACAGATACGCAGTATTTT | . | TRBJ2-3 | . | TRBV2
CSARDLQGAGVPGELFF | TGCAGTGCTAGAGATTTACAGGGAGCGGGAGTACCCGGGGAGCTGTTTTTT | few | TRBJ2-2 | TRBD2 | TRBV20-1
CSVGNMDSMGYTF | TGCAGCGTTGGCAACATGGACAGTATGGGCTACACCTTC | many | TRBJ1-2 | . | TRBV29-1
CAISDSNTAKNIQYF | TGTGCCATCAGTGATAGTAACACAGCCAAAAACATTCAGTACTTC | . | TRBJ2-4 | . | TRBV10-3
CASSTRTSGSADTQYF | TGTGCCAGCAGCACTAGGACTAGCGGGAGCGCAGATACGCAGTATTTT | . | TRBJ2-3 | TRBD2 | TRBV7-8
CASTANYGYTF | TGTGCCAGCACGGCCAACTATGGCTACACCTTC | . | TRBJ1-2 | . | TRBV28